The 31 T cell receptor beta chains below all came from one sample that was sequenced in a study of T cells after posttransplantation cyclophosphamide. A marrow graft followed busulfan-fludarabine conditioning, with cyclophosphamide on days +3 and +4. The method was immunoSEQ multiplex PCR; TCRdb's version includes in-frame clones alone and lacks a portion of them. The sample contains tens of thousands of clones, none of them singletons. Material: PBMCs, obtained after allogeneic stem cell transplant with posttransplant cyclophosphamide. These receptors originate from a male patient aged 18-30 years who received an allogeneic stem cell transplant from a related donor, was CMV-positive, and had no GVHD. Some of the T cells may derive from the graft donor.

This clone was found many times. The V gene is TRBV2, the J gene TRBJ2-3; TRBD2 matches at 13 bases. There are 18 residues in the CDR3. V shed 7 bases and J 1 base; nucleotides not matched to a gene: 11. Germline V gene sequence: CDR1 SNHLY, CDR2 FYNNEI. The CDR3 sequence: CASKNGRGTSGGTDTQYF. The CDR3 DNA follows: TGTGCCAGCAAAAACGGGCGGGGGACTAGCGGGGGCACAGATACGCAGTATTTT.

This clone was detected many times. The chain has TRBV14 and TRBJ2-7, with D uncertain. With 3 bases removed from V and 0 bases from J, the gap between germline ends came to 3 bases. Germline V gene lookup returns CDR1 SGHDN and CDR2 FVKESK. The length of the CDR3 is 12 residues. The CDR3 spells CASSHLSYEQYF. The CDR3 DNA reads TGTGCCAGCAGCCATCTCTCCTACGAGCAGTACTTC. The full variable domain, rest sourced from reference TRBV14 and TRBJ2-7, is EAGVTQFPSHSVIEKGQTVTLRCDPISGHDNLYWYRRVMGKEIKFLLHFVKESKQDESGMPNNRFLAERTGGTYSTLKVQPAELEDSGVYFCASSHLSYEQYFGPGTRLTVT.

At least ten counts were recorded for this clone. The V and J genes are TRBV29-1 and TRBJ2-1, with unresolved D. V lost 7 bases to trimming and J lost 2 bases, with 12 bases between them. The germline V gene encodes CDR1 SQVTM and CDR2 ANQGSEA. The CDR3 runs to 13 residues. This chain's CDR3 is CSGQVSPYNEQFF. CDR3 in DNA: TGCAGCGGTCAGGTCTCACCCTACAATGAGCAGTTCTTC.

In this sample, this clone turned up many times. V and J are TRBV6-5 and TRBJ2-5, with 10 bases aligning to TRBD1. CDR3 length: 16 residues. Germline V CDR1 and CDR2: MNHEY, SVGAGI. After removal of 2 bases from V and 5 bases from J, the junction contained 8 bases not matched to a gene. The CDR3 sequence: CASSYLGTGDEETQYF. CDR3 DNA: TGTGCCAGCAGTTACCTTGGGACAGGGGATGAGGAGACCCAGTACTTC.

This clone was picked up many times. The V call is TRBV15, the J call TRBJ2-5; the match to TRBD2 covers 7 bases. J lost 2 bases, V lost 3 bases, and 3 bases had no gene match. In germline, CDR1 is LNHNV, CDR2 YYDKDF (reference sequence). This CDR3 contains 14 residues. The chain's CDR3 is CATSRGGSQETQYF. The DNA of the CDR3 is TGTGCCACCAGCAGGGGGGGGTCACAAGAGACCCAGTACTTC.

This clone has at least ten counts. The J gene is TRBJ1-2, the V gene TRBV5-1; D possibly corresponds to TRBD1 (6 bases). The germline V and J ends were trimmed by 2 bases and 6 bases, with 8 bases remaining between them. CDR1 and CDR2 (germline): SGHRS, YFSETQ. This CDR3 region has 12 residues. The DNA of the CDR3 is TGCGCCAGCAGCTTCTCAGGGGATGGCTACACCTTC. This translates into CASSFSGDGYTF. The complete variable domain, with remaining parts taken from reference TRBV5-1 and TRBJ1-2, reads KAGVTQTPRYLIKTRGQQVTLSCSPISGHRSVSWYQQTPGQGLQFLFEYFSETQRNKGNFPGRFSGRQFSNSRSEMNVSTLELGDSALYLCASSFSGDGYTFGSGTRLTVV.

This clone was detected many times. The chain employs TRBV10-3 and TRBJ2-1, with 13 bases matching TRBD2. CDR1 and CDR2 (germline): ENHRY, SYGVKD. Trimming took 7 bases from V and 6 from J; bases not matched to a gene: 6. The CDR3 sequence is 15 residues long. The CDR3 here is CAITQLAGGPNEQFF. The CDR3 DNA reads TGTGCCATCACCCAACTAGCGGGAGGGCCCAATGAGCAGTTCTTC.

Many counts were recorded for this clone. V usage is TRBV28 and J usage is TRBJ1-5; tentatively, D is TRBD1 (6 bases). Germline V gene lookup returns CDR1 MDHEN and CDR2 SYDVKM. The CDR3 has 15 amino acids. Between the trimmed V and J ends, which lost 5 bases and 6 bases, there was a span of 17 bases. The CDR3 region is CASSPSQGKGQPQHF. In DNA, the CDR3 is TGTGCCAGCAGTCCTTCCCAGGGGAAAGGTCAGCCCCAGCATTTT.

At least ten counts were recorded for this clone. V and J are TRBV13 and TRBJ2-5; a possible D gene is TRBD1 (6 bases). Trimming cost V 3 bases and J 6 bases, with 14 bases left between them. The CDR3 loop spans 14 amino acids. Germline V gives CDR1 PRHDT, CDR2 FYEKMQ (reference sequence). Here the CDR3 DNA reads TGTGCCAGCAGCTTGGCACAGGGTGGAAAGACCCAGTACTTC. Translation gives CASSLAQGGKTQYF.

This clone was seen at least ten times. The rearrangement uses TRBV4-1 and TRBJ2-4, with TRBD2 as a possible D gene (7 bases). Trimming stripped 4 bases from V and 2 bases from J, with 12 bases between. CDR1 and CDR2 (germline): MGHRA, YSYEKL. The CDR3 length is 15 residues. CDR3 region: CASSLQGLTKNIQYF. In nucleotides, the CDR3 is TGCGCCAGCAGCCTACAGGGACTAACCAAAAACATTCAGTACTTC.

This clone was seen many times. The chain has TRBV9 and TRBJ2-7, with 8 bases identical to TRBD1. CDR1 SGDLS and CDR2 YYNGEE come from the germline V gene. CDR3 length: 14 residues. Germline trimming cut 0 bases from V and 2 bases from J; bases unmatched to any gene: 1. For the CDR3, the DNA is TGTGCCAGCAGCGTAGGACAGGGGCCCTACGAGCAGTACTTC. This sequence encodes CASSVGQGPYEQYF.

This clone has ten or more counts. The chain joins TRBV2 to TRBJ1-2, with D maybe TRBD1 (5 bases). This CDR3 has 14 amino acids. Germline CDR1 reads SNHLY; CDR2 reads FYNNEI. The germline V and J ends were trimmed by 5 bases and 4 bases, with 14 bases remaining between them. CDR3: CASSPQGNAYGYTF. Written as DNA, the CDR3 is TGTGCCAGCAGTCCCCAGGGAAATGCCTATGGCTACACCTTC.

This clone has a count of ten or more. V gene TRBV28 combines with J gene TRBJ1-5; D is undetermined. The CDR3 spans 13 residues. Looked up from germline, CDR1 is MDHEN and CDR2 is SYDVKM. Trimming left V 6 bases short and J 0 bases short, with 6 bases between. CDR3 residues: CASRTPSNQPQHF. The CDR3 DNA reads TGTGCCAGCAGGACACCTAGCAATCAGCCCCAGCATTTT.

This clone was counted many times. CDR3 DNA: TGCAGCGCTGGGGGGGGCGCGGACAATCAGCCCCAGCATTTT. As protein: CSAGGGADNQPQHF. This chain connects TRBV29-1 to TRBJ1-5, with D possibly being TRBD1 (6 bases). CDR1 SQVTM and CDR2 ANQGSEA come from the germline V gene. The CDR3 has 14 residues. With 7 bases removed from V and 3 bases from J, the gap between germline ends came to 16 bases.

This clone was observed at least ten times. The chain links TRBV27 to TRBJ2-3; 7 nucleotides align to TRBD2. CDR1 is MNHEY, CDR2 SMNVEV, per germline (reference sequence). The trim removed 3 bases at V and 8 bases at J, leaving 5 bases unmatched. The CDR3 has 13 amino acids. The CDR3 bases are TGTGCCAGCAGTTTTGGGGGGAGGGGTACGCAGTATTTT. Translated: CASSFGGRGTQYF.

This clone was observed many times. J is TRBJ2-7 and V is TRBV28; D gene unclear. This CDR3 is 12 amino acids long. Trimming removed 2 bases at V and 6 bases at J, with 8 bases between. Germline V gives CDR1 MDHEN, CDR2 SYDVKM. The CDR3 protein is CASSLTLSEQYF. In nucleotides, the CDR3 is TGTGCCAGCAGTTTAACCCTCAGCGAGCAGTACTTC.

This clone was counted ten times or more. The CDR3 sequence: CASSLILAPSNEQFF. In DNA, the CDR3 is TGTGCCAGCAGCTTAATACTAGCCCCGAGCAATGAGCAGTTCTTC. The chain recombines TRBV7-6 with TRBJ2-1; a possible D gene is TRBD2 (6 bases). This CDR3 has 15 residues. The V end was cut by 2 bases, the J end by 6 bases, with 14 bases between. CDR1 is SGHVS, CDR2 FNYEAQ, per germline.

This clone appeared many times. V is TRBV28 and J is TRBJ2-7, with D maybe TRBD2 (5 bases). Germline CDR1 is MDHEN and CDR2 is SYDVKM. The V end was cut by 3 bases, the J end by 3 bases, with 12 bases between. The CDR3 sequence is 14 residues long. CDR3 protein: CASSFSLADYEQYF. The CDR3 bases are TGTGCCAGCAGTTTTAGCCTAGCTGACTACGAGCAGTACTTC. The whole variable domain, remainder taken from reference TRBV28 and TRBJ2-7, is DVKVTQSSRYLVKRTGEKVFLECVQDMDHENMFWYRQDPGLGLRLIYFSYDVKMKEKGDIPEGYSVSREKKERFSLILESASTNQTSMYLCASSFSLADYEQYFGPGTRLTVT.

This clone appeared many times. This chain uses TRBV19 with TRBJ1-5; tentative D call: TRBD1 (6 bases). This CDR3 contains 16 residues. Trimming took 3 bases from V and 0 from J, leaving 12 bases between them. Germline CDR1 and CDR2: LNHDA and SQIVND (reference sequence). CDR3 in amino acids: CASSIPRQVSNQPQHF. The CDR3 nucleotides are TGTGCCAGTAGTATTCCCCGACAGGTTAGCAATCAGCCCCAGCATTTT.

This chain links TRBV7-2 with TRBJ2-5; D possibly corresponds to TRBD2 (6 bases). The DNA end favors TRBJ2-7, so the J call may be wrong. CDR3 length equals 16 residues. From germline, CDR1 is SGHTA and CDR2 FQGNSA. This CDR3 is CASSSMGGPPYYEQYF. In nucleotides, the CDR3 is TGTGCCAGCAGCTCGATGGGGGGTCCCCCCTACTACGAGCAGTACTTC.

This clone has at least ten counts. The J gene is TRBJ1-5, the V gene TRBV4-1; D is perhaps TRBD1 (5 bases). The CDR3 contains 15 residues. Trimming shortened V by 1 base and J by 5 bases, and 12 bases separated the two germline ends. The germline gives CDR1 MGHRA, CDR2 YSYEKL. The CDR3 reads CASSQAYRRDQPQHF. The CDR3 DNA follows: TGCGCCAGCAGCCAAGCGTACAGGAGGGATCAGCCCCAGCATTTT.

This clone came up a few times. V and J are TRBV30 and TRBJ1-6; possibly TRBD1 for D (5 bases). The CDR3 length is 13 residues. Between the trimmed V and J ends, which lost 0 bases and 13 bases, there was a span of 13 bases. Germline assignment: CDR1 GTSNPN and CDR2 SVGIG (reference sequence). DNA of the CDR3: TGTGCCTGGAGTGTACGTTCTAGGGGCCCCCTCCACTTT. Its translation is CAWSVRSRGPLHF. The whole variable domain, filled in from reference TRBV30 and TRBJ1-6, reads SQTIHQWPATLVQPVGSPLSLECTVEGTSNPNLYWYRQAAGRGLQLLFYSVGIGQISSEVPQNLSASRPQDRQFILSSKKLLLSDSGFYLCAWSVRSRGPLHFGNGTRLTVT.

The sample holds many counts of this clone. The chain couples TRBV10-3 to TRBJ2-5; 12 positions match TRBD2. This CDR3 contains 18 residues. The junction had 10 bases not matched to a gene; V was cut back by 5 bases and J by 0 bases. The V gene's germline CDR1 is ENHRY and CDR2 SYGVKD. CDR3 residues: CAISRRLAGEKHQETQYF. CDR3 coding DNA: TGTGCCATCAGTAGACGACTAGCGGGAGAGAAGCACCAAGAGACCCAGTACTTC.

This clone was picked up many times. The chain recombines TRBV19 with TRBJ2-7; D might be TRBD2 (6 bases). This CDR3 spans 15 amino acids. CDR1 LNHDA and CDR2 SQIVND come from the germline V gene (reference sequence). The ends were cut back, 5 bases at V and 5 bases at J, with 19 bases in the middle. As DNA, the CDR3 is TGTGCCAGTAGTGATAGGCGGGGAAAGAGGCACGAGCAGTACTTC. This gives the protein CASSDRRGKRHEQYF. Complete variable domain (other parts from reference TRBV19 and TRBJ2-7): DGGITQSPKYLFRKEGQNVTLSCEQNLNHDAMYWYRQDPGQGLRLIYYSQIVNDFQKGDIAEGYSVSREKKESFPLTVTSAQKNPTAFYLCASSDRRGKRHEQYFGPGTRLTVT.

This clone was counted ten times or more. The chain combines TRBV7-9 with TRBJ2-1; 9 nucleotides match TRBD2. There are 15 residues in the CDR3. Germline CDR1 SEHNR, CDR2 FQNEAQ (reference sequence). Losses at the gene ends were 1 base for V and 6 bases for J; bases not matched to a gene: 4. The CDR3 nucleotides read TGTGCCAGCAGCTTAGTTAGCGGGAGAATCAATGAGCAGTTCTTC. This gives the protein CASSLVSGRINEQFF.

In this sample, this clone turned up many times. The chain recombines TRBV2 with TRBJ1-4, with 7 nucleotides matching TRBD1. V was pared by 6 bases and J by 7 bases, with 17 bases of the junction left unmatched. This CDR3 spans 17 amino acids. Germline CDR1 SNHLY, CDR2 FYNNEI. The CDR3 bases are TGTGCCAGCAGCCCTATGAAGGGGGCTCCCGAGGGTGAAAAACTGTTTTTT. Its translation is CASSPMKGAPEGEKLFF.

This clone was observed many times. The J gene is TRBJ2-1, the V gene TRBV6-5, with no clear D. The V gene lost 6 bases and the J gene lost 4 bases, with 4 bases spanning the gap. The CDR3 totals 11 residues. CDR1 and CDR2 from the germline V gene are MNHEY and SVGAGI. CDR3 coding DNA: TGTGCCAGCAGCCTTTACAATGAGCAGTTCTTC. This sequence encodes CASSLYNEQFF.

The table lists this clone with many counts. This chain connects TRBV2 to TRBJ1-3; no firm D call. The CDR3 totals 13 residues. Trimming shortened V by 0 bases and J by 9 bases, and 9 bases separated the two germline ends. Germline V gene lookup returns CDR1 SNHLY and CDR2 FYNNEI. The DNA of the CDR3 is TGTGCCAGCAGTGAAGCGCCGGCGGCCACCATATATTTT. Translated: CASSEAPAATIYF.

This clone has ten or more counts. This chain connects TRBV19 to TRBJ1-2; D remains ambiguous. Germline loops: CDR1 LNHDA, CDR2 SQIVND (reference sequence). Trimming pared 5 bases from V and 3 bases from J, leaving 10 bases between. The CDR3 runs to 13 residues. The CDR3 sequence is CASSSSEDYGYTF. The CDR3 region has the DNA TGTGCCAGTAGTTCCTCAGAGGACTATGGCTACACCTTC.

This clone has at least ten counts. The chain is built from TRBV30 and TRBJ2-3; TRBD2 agrees at 10 bases. Germline CDR1 is GTSNPN and CDR2 is SVGIG (reference sequence). The trim removed 0 bases at V and 0 bases at J, leaving 9 bases unmatched. The CDR3 is made up of 18 amino acids. CDR3 nucleotide sequence: TGTGCCTGGAGTGTACTGACTAGCGGGCCTACTAGCACAGATACGCAGTATTTT. Translated: CAWSVLTSGPTSTDTQYF.

This clone was recorded at least ten times. CDR3 amino acids: CASSPAGIPNTGELFF. DNA of the CDR3: TGTGCCAGCTCACCGGCCGGGATTCCGAACACCGGGGAGCTGTTTTTT. The rearrangement joins TRBV18 to TRBJ2-2; maybe TRBD2 (5 bases). Germline-derived CDR1 and CDR2 are KGHSH and LQKENI. CDR3 size: 16 residues. V lost 3 bases and J lost 0, with 11 bases in between.